This entry lists 24 T cell receptor beta chains sequenced from one sample in a study of CD8 T cells in ankylosing spondylitis. TCRdb analysed the 5' RACE reads with MiXCR anew, one entry per CDR3 protein. This table holds about 36,000 distinct CDR3 sequences, about 6.3% found once. The sequenced sample was blood, either unsorted or a sorted T cell fraction (not recorded which). These receptors were collected from a male donor with ankylosing spondylitis or in good health (not recorded which).

The sample holds many counts of this clonotype. The chain couples TRBV28 to TRBJ2-1; 9 bases map to TRBD2. V shed 5 bases and J 4 bases; nucleotides not matched to a gene: 12. CDR1 and CDR2 (germline): MDHEN, SYDVKM. The CDR3 sequence is 17 residues long. CDR3 coding DNA: TGTGCCAGCAGTCGCTCCCGTAGCGGGGGAGCATACAATGAGCAGTTCTTC. This translates into CASSRSRSGGAYNEQFF.

At least ten counts were recorded for this clonotype. The rearrangement uses TRBV6-2 or TRBV6-3 and TRBJ1-1; maybe TRBD1 (5 bases). V dropped 6 bases and J dropped 1 base, with 12 bases sitting between them. The CDR3 runs 14 residues. The germline gives CDR1 MNHEY, CDR2 SVGEGT. The CDR3 region has the DNA TGTGCCAGCAGCCTCATTGACAGGAACACTGAAGCTTTCTTT. It codes for CASSLIDRNTEAFF.

At least ten counts were recorded for this clonotype. This sequence joins TRBV5-1 and TRBJ2-1; maybe TRBD2 (5 bases). CDR1 and CDR2 from the germline V gene are SGHRS and YFSETQ. Deletions cut 4 bases from V and 0 bases from J, with 11 bases between. The CDR3 runs 15 residues. DNA for the CDR3: TGCGCCAGCAGCGCGACGGGGAGCTCCTACAATGAGCAGTTCTTC. The encoded protein is CASSATGSSYNEQFF. Looking up the rest from reference TRBV5-1 and TRBJ2-1 gives the full variable domain: KAGVTQTPRYLIKTRGQQVTLSCSPISGHRSVSWYQQTPGQGLQFLFEYFSETQRNKGNFPGRFSGRQFSNSRSEMNVSTLELGDSALYLCASSATGSSYNEQFFGPGTRLTVL.

This clonotype was observed at least ten times. The chain has TRBV20-1 and TRBJ2-3; TRBD2 matches at 14 bases. With 6 bases clipped from V and 6 bases from J, the junction kept 11 bases outside the gene matches. This CDR3 is built from 16 residues. Looked up from germline, CDR1 is DFQATT and CDR2 is SNEGSKA (reference sequence). The CDR3 DNA reads as TGCAGTGCCGAGACTAGCGGGGGGGGGTTCGGTGATACGCAGTATTTT. Its translation is CSAETSGGGFGDTQYF.

This clonotype was seen many times. V is TRBV7-2 and J is TRBJ2-1; TRBD1 agrees at 7 bases. The ends lost 0 bases at V and 4 bases at J; junction bases unmatched: 6. The germline V gene has CDR1 SGHTA and CDR2 FQGNSA. This CDR3 spans 16 amino acids. In DNA form, the CDR3 reads TGTGCCAGCAGCTTAGCAGAGGGGGCAGCTTACAATGAGCAGTTCTTC. Its protein product is CASSLAEGAAYNEQFF. Based on the CDR3 plus reference TRBV7-2 and TRBJ2-1, the full variable domain is GAGVSQSPSNKVTEKGKDVELRCDPISGHTALYWYRQSLGQGLEFLIYFQGNSAPDKSGLPSDRFSAERTGGSVSTLTIQRTQQEDSAVYLCASSLAEGAAYNEQFFGPGTRLTVL.

This clonotype was seen at least ten times. The chain recombines TRBV3-1 with TRBJ2-5; the D is unclear. Trimming removed 1 base from V and 3 bases from J, with 9 bases in between. This CDR3 is built from 14 residues. CDR1 is LGHDT and CDR2 is YNNKEL in the germline V gene (reference sequence). The CDR3 loop reads CASSQVASEETQYF. CDR3 nucleotides: TGTGCCAGCAGCCAAGTCGCCAGCGAAGAGACCCAGTACTTC.

The sample holds many counts of this clonotype. The genes are TRBV6-2 or TRBV6-3 and TRBJ2-7, with 8 bases aligning to TRBD1. The CDR3 has 15 residues. Looked up from germline, CDR1 is MNHEY and CDR2 is SVGEGT. V lost 6 bases to trimming and J lost 2 bases; unmatched junction nucleotides: 9. CDR3 residues: CASSPGQGATYEQYF. CDR3 sequence (DNA): TGTGCCAGCAGCCCTGGACAGGGAGCAACCTACGAGCAGTACTTC.

By sample share, this clonotype is medium-sized (0.01 to 0.1%). This chain connects TRBV4-3 to TRBJ2-5; 9 bases map to TRBD2. The trim removed 0 bases at V and 1 base at J, leaving 0 bases unmatched. CDR1 is LGHNA and CDR2 is YSLEER in the germline V gene. This CDR3 is built from 15 residues. CDR3 region: CASSQERGGQETQYF. CDR3 coding DNA: TGCGCCAGCAGCCAAGAGCGGGGGGGCCAAGAGACCCAGTACTTC.

This clonotype was recorded many times. The genes are TRBV29-1 and TRBJ1-2; D may be TRBD1 (6 bases). Germline CDR1 is SQVTM and CDR2 is ANQGSEA. Deletions cut 0 bases from V and 1 base from J, with 12 bases between. This CDR3 has 15 residues. The CDR3 reads CSVEDHRENNYGYTF. The CDR3 bases are TGCAGCGTTGAAGATCACAGGGAGAATAACTATGGCTACACCTTC.

This clonotype has a count of ten or more. The junction does not match germline at one end; this may be a read error. The rearrangement links TRBV27 to TRBJ1-6; TRBD1 is a possible D gene (5 bases). The CDR3 sequence is 16 residues long. Germline V CDR1 and CDR2: MNHEY, SMNVEV (reference sequence). The CDR3 DNA sequence: TGTGCCATCAGTTTACGTTCGGGGGAGGGTAATTCACCCCTCCACTTT. Translating gives CAISLRSGEGNSPLHF.

This clonotype was counted many times. This sequence joins TRBV19 and TRBJ1-2; TRBD1 aligns across 7 bases. Germline values: CDR1 LNHDA, CDR2 SQIVND (reference sequence). CDR3 size: 14 residues. Trimming at V came to 3 bases and at J to 5 bases, leaving 6 bases not matched to a gene. CDR3 DNA sequence: TGTGCCAGTAGTATTGCCGGGACAGCTTATGGCTACACCTTC. Encoded protein: CASSIAGTAYGYTF. Looking up the rest from reference TRBV19 and TRBJ1-2 gives the full variable domain: DGGITQSPKYLFRKEGQNVTLSCEQNLNHDAMYWYRQDPGQGLRLIYYSQIVNDFQKGDIAEGYSVSREKKESFPLTVTSAQKNPTAFYLCASSIAGTAYGYTFGSGTRLTVV.

This clonotype was seen many times. This chain joins TRBV18 and TRBJ2-3; the D is unclear. Germline lookup yields CDR1 KGHSH and CDR2 LQKENI. Trimming shortened V by 3 bases and J by 4 bases, and 5 bases separated the two germline ends. The CDR3 runs to 12 residues. In nucleotides, the CDR3 is TGTGCCAGCTCACCGACACCAGATACGCAGTATTTT. Translation: CASSPTPDTQYF. Full variable domain (remainder filled in from reference TRBV18 and TRBJ2-3): NAGVMQNPRHLVRRRGQEARLRCSPMKGHSHVYWYRQLPEEGLKFMVYLQKENIIDESGMPKERFSAEFPKEGPSILRIQQVVRGDSAAYFCASSPTPDTQYFGPGTRLTVL.

Many counts were recorded for this clonotype. The rearrangement joins TRBV15 to TRBJ2-7; 9 bases map to TRBD1. J was trimmed by 3 bases and V by 5 bases; bases with no gene match: 2. This CDR3 has 13 amino acids. Germline V gene sequence: CDR1 LNHNV, CDR2 YYDKDF (reference sequence). The CDR3 region is CATSRDRVYEQYF. CDR3 nucleotide sequence: TGTGCCACCAGCCGGGACAGGGTCTACGAGCAGTACTTC.

As for this clonotype: This may be a read error, as it is one base from a much larger clone. The chain has TRBV20-1 and TRBJ1-1, with 8 bases lining up with TRBD1. CDR1 DFQATT and CDR2 SNEGSKA come from the germline V gene (reference sequence). The CDR3 is made up of 14 amino acids. The CDR3 region is CSANYRGGVTETFF. The CDR3 DNA follows: TGCAGTGCTAATTACAGGGGGGGGGTCACTGAAACTTTCTTT.

This clonotype showed up many times. The J gene is TRBJ2-5, the V gene TRBV29-1; a possible D gene is TRBD2 (6 bases). The germline CDR1 and CDR2 sequences are SQVTM and ANQGSEA. Trimming removed 6 bases at V and 1 base at J, with 21 bases between. This CDR3 spans 16 amino acids. The CDR3 reads CSVIPGLRFFQETQYF. The CDR3 DNA is TGCAGCGTGATCCCGGGACTCAGATTCTTCCAAGAGACCCAGTACTTC.

This clonotype was picked up many times. The V gene is TRBV6-1, the J gene TRBJ2-3, with 12 bases aligning to TRBD2. The junction had 4 bases not matched to a gene; V was cut back by 6 bases and J by 3 bases. Per the germline V gene, CDR1 is MNHNS and CDR2 is SASEGT. The CDR3 consists of 15 residues. CDR3 in DNA: TGTGCCAGCAGGCTAGCGGGAGGGCCAACAGATACGCAGTATTTT. It is translated as CASRLAGGPTDTQYF.

CDR3 DNA sequence: TGTGCCAGCAGCTTATACGGAGCTAACTATGGCTACACCTTC. Protein: CASSLYGANYGYTF. V is TRBV7-2 and J is TRBJ1-2; D is unresolved. V was cut by 2 bases and J by 0 bases, with 7 bases left in between. The germline gives CDR1 SGHTA, CDR2 FQGNSA. CDR3 length equals 14 residues.

This clonotype has ten or more counts. The chain has TRBV7-8 and TRBJ2-3; D is ambiguous. The CDR3 has 13 amino acids. Germline V CDR1 and CDR2: SGHVS, FQNEAQ. V lost 1 base and J 2 bases, leaving 4 bases between the germline ends. The CDR3 spells CASSLEVTDTQYF. DNA for the CDR3: TGTGCCAGCAGCTTAGAGGTCACAGATACGCAGTATTTT.

Ten or more counts support this clonotype. The CDR3, as DNA: TGTGCCAGCAGTTCTGACTCCGGTGCCCAGTGGCAGTTCTTC. Protein product: CASSSDSGAQWQFF. The chain combines TRBV6-5 with TRBJ2-1; D gene uncertain. The CDR3 totals 14 residues. Germline CDR1 reads MNHEY; CDR2 reads SVGAGI. Trimming removed 4 bases at V and 12 bases at J, with 19 bases between.

This clonotype was counted at least ten times. The V and J genes are TRBV20-1 and TRBJ2-7, with unresolved D. The germline CDR1 and CDR2 sequences are DFQATT and SNEGSKA (reference sequence). Trimming removed 3 bases at V and 5 bases at J, with 14 bases between. This CDR3 comprises 13 residues. The CDR3: CSASRSANNEQYF. The CDR3 region has the DNA TGCAGTGCTAGTCGCAGTGCAAACAACGAGCAGTACTTC.

This clonotype was counted at least ten times. This CDR3 reads CASSVSPLDEQYF. The CDR3 DNA sequence: TGTGCCAGCAGCGTCTCGCCACTCGACGAGCAGTACTTC. V usage is TRBV9 and J usage is TRBJ2-7, with D uncertain. The V gene lost 2 bases and the J gene lost 5 bases, with 11 bases spanning the gap. Germline V gene sequence: CDR1 SGDLS, CDR2 YYNGEE. CDR3 length: 13 amino acids.

The table lists this clonotype with many counts. The chain couples TRBV29-1 to TRBJ1-3; no clear D. Between the trimmed V and J ends, which lost 7 bases and 2 bases, there was a span of 12 bases. In germline, CDR1 is SQVTM, CDR2 ANQGSEA. The CDR3 is 13 amino acids. The CDR3 is CSAAEGPGNTIYF. The CDR3, as DNA: TGCAGCGCAGCGGAGGGTCCTGGAAACACCATATATTTT.

Many counts were recorded for this clonotype. This chain links TRBV29-1 with TRBJ2-5; D gene unclear. Trimming pared 5 bases from V and 1 base from J, leaving 14 bases between. This CDR3 comprises 14 residues. CDR1 and CDR2 (germline): SQVTM, ANQGSEA. The CDR3 coding sequence is TGCAGCGTTCCCTCAGGTAGCAGCCAAGAGACCCAGTACTTC. Its translation is CSVPSGSSQETQYF.

This clonotype was recorded at least ten times. The rearrangement uses TRBV20-1 and TRBJ1-5; TRBD1 matches at 8 bases. After removal of 3 bases from V and 2 bases from J, the junction contained 9 bases not matched to a gene. CDR3 length: 16 residues. The germline V gene encodes CDR1 DFQATT and CDR2 SNEGSKA (reference sequence). CDR3 DNA sequence: TGCAGTGCTAGTATAACAGGGGGGTTAGGCAATCAGCCCCAGCATTTT. Amino acids: CSASITGGLGNQPQHF.